These 21 T cell receptor beta chains share one sample of origin, sequenced in a study of T cells in Graves' hyperthyroidism and ophthalmopathy. The TCR beta CDR3 regions underwent amplification using RNA transcripts as the source. Initially, a first-round RT-PCR of the TCR CDR3 employed the HTBI primer set. Using its own MiXCR run on the multiplex PCR reads, TCRdb lists one record per CDR3 protein. The repertoire holds hundreds of thousands of distinct CDR3 sequences, with around 15% as singletons. The sequencing input was blood. These receptors all stem from a woman in her 30s with Graves' hyperthyroidism.

This clonotype appeared a few times. The chain combines TRBV20-1 with TRBJ2-1; the D gene is possibly TRBD2 (5 bases). Trimming shortened V by 0 bases and J by 6 bases, and 15 bases separated the two germline ends. There are 15 residues in the CDR3. The germline gives CDR1 DFQATT, CDR2 SNEGSKA (reference sequence). The CDR3, as DNA: TGCAGTGCTAGAGATGAGGCTAGCCAGAGCAATGAGCAGTTCTTC. It yields the protein CSARDEASQSNEQFF.

This clonotype was detected many times. The V call is TRBV7-8, the J call TRBJ2-3, with 7 bases that match TRBD2. In germline, CDR1 is SGHVS, CDR2 FQNEAQ. After removal of 5 bases from V and 0 bases from J, the junction contained 8 bases not matched to a gene. CDR3 length: 16 amino acids. CDR3 sequence reads: CASSQETSQSTDTQYF. The CDR3, as DNA: TGTGCCAGCAGCCAAGAGACTAGCCAGAGCACAGATACGCAGTATTTT.

A few counts support this clonotype. The chain uses TRBV15 and TRBJ1-6; D is unresolved. Trimming shortened V by 1 base and J by 13 bases, and 8 bases separated the two germline ends. This CDR3 has 12 amino acids. Germline V CDR1 and CDR2: LNHNV, YYDKDF (reference sequence). The CDR3 protein is CATSRADGPLHF. CDR3 DNA sequence: TGTGCCACCAGCAGAGCTGATGGGCCCCTCCACTTT.

The V gene is TRBV5-8, the J gene TRBJ1-2, with TRBD1 identical over 7 bases. The CDR3 has 14 amino acids. CDR1 and CDR2 from the germline V gene are SGHTS and YDEGEE. Germline trimming cut 0 bases from V and 4 bases from J; bases unmatched to any gene: 3. The DNA for the CDR3 is TGTGCCAGCAGCTTGGGGGACAGACCCTATGGCTACACCTTC. Its translation is CASSLGDRPYGYTF.

Notes on this clonotype: An end of the junction does not agree with germline; a read error may underlie this. The V and J genes are TRBV10-2 and TRBJ2-7; TRBD1 agrees at 10 bases. The CDR3 is 16 residues long. CDR1 WSHSY and CDR2 SAAADI come from the germline V gene. The DNA for the CDR3 is TGCACCAGCAGTGACCCTCGGACAGGGGGGTTCTACGAGCAGTACTTC. Its protein is CTSSDPRTGGFYEQYF.

This clonotype was seen a few times. The V and J genes are TRBV30 and TRBJ1-2; 10 bases match TRBD1. The CDR3 consists of 13 residues. The trim removed 3 bases at V and 7 bases at J, leaving 5 bases unmatched. From germline, CDR1 is GTSNPN and CDR2 SVGIG (reference sequence). CDR3 coding DNA: TGTGCCTGGAGCAGACAGGGGGCAGGTGGCTACACCTTC. This codes for CAWSRQGAGGYTF.

This clonotype has a handful of counts. The chain carries TRBV20-1 and TRBJ2-7, with 7 positions matching TRBD2. The germline gives CDR1 DFQATT, CDR2 SNEGSKA (reference sequence). With V trimmed by 0 bases and J by 0 bases, 8 bases remained unmatched. The CDR3 loop spans 16 amino acids. In nucleotides, the CDR3 is TGCAGTGCTAGAGATAACGGAGCGGGAATCTCCTACGAGCAGTACTTC. The encoded protein is CSARDNGAGISYEQYF.

This clonotype has just a few counts. The chain uses TRBV19 and TRBJ1-5; 9 nucleotides line up with TRBD1. The CDR3 extends over 16 amino acids. Per the germline V gene, CDR1 is LNHDA and CDR2 is SQIVND (reference sequence). V lost 3 bases, J lost 6 bases, and 9 bases stayed unmatched. The DNA for the CDR3 is TGTGCCAGTAGTATCCGGGACAGGGCGGGTAGTCAGCCCCAGCATTTT. This gives the protein CASSIRDRAGSQPQHF.

This clonotype was picked up many times. V and J are TRBV28 and TRBJ2-3; D not certain. V dropped 6 bases and J dropped 2 bases, with 12 bases sitting between them. The CDR3 runs 14 residues. CDR1 MDHEN and CDR2 SYDVKM come from the germline V gene. CDR3 loop: CASRRSGATDTQYF. CDR3 DNA sequence: TGTGCCAGCAGGCGATCCGGAGCCACAGATACGCAGTATTTT.

Remarks on this clonotype: With a much larger clone just one base away, this may be a read error. The rearrangement links TRBV11-3 to TRBJ2-3, with D hard to call. The length of the CDR3 is 13 residues. Germline-derived CDR1 and CDR2 are SGHNT and YENEEA. In DNA, the CDR3 is TGTGCCGGCAGCTTGGAGAGCACAGATACGCAGTATTTT. It specifies CAGSLESTDTQYF. Complete variable domain (other parts from reference TRBV11-3 and TRBJ2-3): EAGVVQSPRYKIIEKKQPVAFWCNPISGHNTLYWYLQNLGQGPELLIRYENEEAVDDSQLPKDRFSAERLKGVDSTLKIQPAELGDSAVYLCAGSLESTDTQYFGPGTRLTVL.

In its sample, this clonotype was seen many times. The chain recombines TRBV20-1 with TRBJ1-1, with 7 bases aligning to TRBD1. V was clipped by 6 bases and J by 7 bases; unmatched bases: 8. This CDR3 comprises 12 residues. Per the germline V gene, CDR1 is DFQATT and CDR2 is SNEGSKA (reference sequence). CDR3 in amino acids: CSAETGNLEAFF. In DNA, the CDR3 is TGCAGTGCCGAGACAGGGAACCTTGAAGCTTTCTTT.

The chain couples TRBV19 to TRBJ1-5; D not certain. Deletions cut 3 bases from V and 5 bases from J, with 17 bases between. The CDR3 length is 16 residues. CDR1 is LNHDA and CDR2 is SQIVND in the germline V gene (reference sequence). The CDR3: CASSMNGENPYQPQHF. The CDR3 nucleotides are TGTGCCAGTAGTATGAATGGTGAAAACCCTTATCAGCCCCAGCATTTT.

The V gene is TRBV4-1, the J gene TRBJ2-7, with 9 bases identical to TRBD2. The germline CDR1 and CDR2 sequences are MGHRA and YSYEKL. V gave up 0 bases and J gave up 5 bases; unmatched junction bases: 5. The CDR3 has 15 amino acids. As DNA, the CDR3 is TGCGCCAGCAGCCAAGAACCTAGCGGGAACCACGAGCAGTACTTC. It encodes CASSQEPSGNHEQYF.

This clonotype turned up a few times. The V call is TRBV24-1, the J call TRBJ1-5; possible D gene TRBD1, 5 bases. The CDR3 runs to 15 residues. Germline lookup yields CDR1 KGHDR and CDR2 SFDVKD. Trimming took 4 bases from V and 5 from J, leaving 14 bases between them. CDR3 sequence: CATSEGGLGDQPQHF. The CDR3 bases are TGTGCCACCAGTGAGGGGGGGTTGGGAGATCAGCCCCAGCATTTT.

This clonotype was detected many times. The gene calls are TRBV5-1 and TRBJ1-1; D might be TRBD1 (6 bases). The germline V and J ends were trimmed by 4 bases and 1 base, with 20 bases remaining between them. Germline V gives CDR1 SGHRS, CDR2 YFSETQ. The CDR3 is 17 residues long. DNA of the CDR3: TGCGCCAGCAGCCGGGGGGGGGGCGAAGGTGGGAACACTGAAGCTTTCTTT. Protein product: CASSRGGGEGGNTEAFF.

The gene calls are TRBV10-3 and TRBJ2-1; possibly TRBD2 for D (6 bases). Trimming stripped 3 bases from V and 8 bases from J, with 23 bases between. The CDR3 spans 17 residues. CDR1 ENHRY and CDR2 SYGVKD come from the germline V gene. CDR3 sequence (DNA): TGTGCCATCAGTGATGGACCGAAGACCGGGAGACCCGATGAGCAGTTCTTC. Protein: CAISDGPKTGRPDEQFF.

V and J are TRBV24-1 and TRBJ2-5; 8 nucleotides match TRBD1. Unmatched junction bases numbered 7, after V lost 9 bases and J lost 5 bases. The germline CDR1 and CDR2 sequences are KGHDR and SFDVKD. The CDR3 length is 13 residues. In DNA form, the CDR3 reads TGTGCCACCGCCCAGGGGGCGAGGGAGACCCAGTACTTC. This codes for CATAQGARETQYF.

This chain uses TRBV5-1 with TRBJ1-4, with D perhaps TRBD1 (5 bases). CDR1 and CDR2 from the germline V gene are SGHRS and YFSETQ. This CDR3 region has 14 residues. Trimming removed 4 bases from V and 6 bases from J, with 13 bases in between. CDR3: CASSPGTVDEKLFF. CDR3 sequence (DNA): TGCGCCAGCAGCCCAGGGACGGTAGATGAAAAACTGTTTTTT.

The DNA for the CDR3 is TGTGCCAGCAGTGGACAGACGCGCGGTAATGAAAAACTGTTTTTT. Amino acid sequence: CASSGQTRGNEKLFF. This chain links TRBV27 with TRBJ1-4, with D maybe TRBD1 (6 bases). Germline CDR1 and CDR2: MNHEY and SMNVEV (reference sequence). The CDR3 sequence is 15 residues long. With 5 bases removed from V and 4 bases from J, the gap between germline ends came to 14 bases.

V gene TRBV28 combines with J gene TRBJ2-1; 10 nucleotides agree with TRBD1. With V trimmed by 1 base and J by 8 bases, 5 bases remained unmatched. This CDR3 has 15 residues. Germline CDR1 and CDR2: MDHEN and SYDVKM. Here the CDR3 DNA reads TGTGCCAGCAGTTTATCGGGGACAGGGGTCTATGAGCAGTTCTTC. This translates into CASSLSGTGVYEQFF.

This clonotype has a handful of counts. The chain has TRBV5-1 and TRBJ2-7; 8 nucleotides align to TRBD1. J lost 2 bases, V lost 0 bases, and 4 bases had no gene match. Germline V CDR1 and CDR2: SGHRS, YFSETQ. The CDR3 is 15 amino acids. The CDR3 is CASSLGQGLPYEQYF. Written as DNA, the CDR3 is TGCGCCAGCAGCTTGGGACAGGGGCTCCCCTACGAGCAGTACTTC.